This T cell receptor (beta chain) was sequenced during a study of T cell repertoires in cytomegalovirus infection. Study in general: It can be stated that public TCR beta signatures indicated CMV infection as well as a matching HLA type.

The germline CDR1 and CDR2 sequences are KGHSH and LQKENI. The V and J ends lost 6 bases and 6 bases, in that order; junction bases with no gene match: 3. The length of the CDR3 is 12 residues. This clonotype has a count of ten or more. Its specificity is unknown. In TCRdb, the reads were re-called with MiXCR into one record per CDR3 protein. The table includes around 100,000 distinct CDR3 sequences, 10% detected once. Sequenced input: PBMCs, sequenced either directly or after in vitro stimulation (not recorded which). The chain has TRBV18 and TRBJ2-7; 9 nucleotides align to TRBD2. This receptor was identified in a human donor in good health (CMV status not recorded). Some clones in this sample may be carry-over from other donors' samples. The CDR3, as DNA: TGTGCCAGCTCGGGGACTAGCAGCGAGCAGTACTTC. Translated: CASSGTSSEQYF.